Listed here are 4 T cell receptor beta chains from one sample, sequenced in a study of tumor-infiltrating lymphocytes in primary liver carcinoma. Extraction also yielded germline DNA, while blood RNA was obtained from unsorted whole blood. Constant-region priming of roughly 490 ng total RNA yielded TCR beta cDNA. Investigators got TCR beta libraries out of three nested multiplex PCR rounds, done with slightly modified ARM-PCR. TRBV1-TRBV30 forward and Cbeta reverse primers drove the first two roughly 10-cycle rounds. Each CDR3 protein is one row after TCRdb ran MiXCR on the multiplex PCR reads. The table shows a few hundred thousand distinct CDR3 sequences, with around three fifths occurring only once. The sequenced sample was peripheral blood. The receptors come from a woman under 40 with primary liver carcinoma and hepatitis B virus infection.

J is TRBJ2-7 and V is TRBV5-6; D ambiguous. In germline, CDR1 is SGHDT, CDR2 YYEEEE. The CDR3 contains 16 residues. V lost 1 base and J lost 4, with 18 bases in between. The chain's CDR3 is CASSLYMRMPRYEQYF. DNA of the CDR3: TGTGCCAGCAGCTTGTACATGCGGATGCCAAGGTACGAGCAGTACTTC.

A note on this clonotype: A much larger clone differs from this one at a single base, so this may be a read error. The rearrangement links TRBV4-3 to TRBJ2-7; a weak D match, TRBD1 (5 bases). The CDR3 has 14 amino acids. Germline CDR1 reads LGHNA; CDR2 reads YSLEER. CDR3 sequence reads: CACSQDQGSYEQYF. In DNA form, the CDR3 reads TGCGCCTGCAGCCAAGACCAGGGTTCCTACGAGCAGTACTTC.

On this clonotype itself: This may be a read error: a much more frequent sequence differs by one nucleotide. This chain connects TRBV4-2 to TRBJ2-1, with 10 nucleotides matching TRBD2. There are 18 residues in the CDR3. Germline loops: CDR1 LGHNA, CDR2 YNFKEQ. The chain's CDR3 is CASSQGTLTSGTYIEQFF. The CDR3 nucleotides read TGTGCCAGCAGCCAAGGGACCCTTACTAGCGGGACCTACATTGAGCAGTTCTTC.

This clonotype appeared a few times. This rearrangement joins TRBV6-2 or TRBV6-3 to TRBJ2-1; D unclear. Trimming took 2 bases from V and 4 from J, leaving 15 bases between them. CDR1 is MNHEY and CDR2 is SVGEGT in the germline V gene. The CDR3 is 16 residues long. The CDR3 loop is CASSYASQLLYNEQFF. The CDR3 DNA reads TGTGCCAGCAGTTACGCGTCGCAGCTCCTGTACAATGAGCAGTTCTTC.